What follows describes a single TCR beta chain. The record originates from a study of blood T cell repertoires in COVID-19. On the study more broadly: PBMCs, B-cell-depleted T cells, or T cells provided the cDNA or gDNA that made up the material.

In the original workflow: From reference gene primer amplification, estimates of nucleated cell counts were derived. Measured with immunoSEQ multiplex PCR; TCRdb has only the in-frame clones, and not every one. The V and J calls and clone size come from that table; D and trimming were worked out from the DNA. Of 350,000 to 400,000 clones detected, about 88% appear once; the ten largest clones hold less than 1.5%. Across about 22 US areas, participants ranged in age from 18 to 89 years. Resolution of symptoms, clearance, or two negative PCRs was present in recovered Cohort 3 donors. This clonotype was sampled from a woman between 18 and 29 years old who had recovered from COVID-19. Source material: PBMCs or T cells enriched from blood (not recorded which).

This chain's CDR3 is CAWTAGGYTDTQYF. For the CDR3, the DNA is TGTGCCTGGACGGCGGGGGGGTACACAGATACGCAGTATTTT. V is TRBV30 and J is TRBJ2-3; 9 bases map to TRBD2. Unmatched junction bases numbered 4, after V lost 4 bases and J lost 2 bases. Looked up from germline, CDR1 is GTSNPN and CDR2 is SVGIG (reference sequence). CDR3 length: 14 residues.